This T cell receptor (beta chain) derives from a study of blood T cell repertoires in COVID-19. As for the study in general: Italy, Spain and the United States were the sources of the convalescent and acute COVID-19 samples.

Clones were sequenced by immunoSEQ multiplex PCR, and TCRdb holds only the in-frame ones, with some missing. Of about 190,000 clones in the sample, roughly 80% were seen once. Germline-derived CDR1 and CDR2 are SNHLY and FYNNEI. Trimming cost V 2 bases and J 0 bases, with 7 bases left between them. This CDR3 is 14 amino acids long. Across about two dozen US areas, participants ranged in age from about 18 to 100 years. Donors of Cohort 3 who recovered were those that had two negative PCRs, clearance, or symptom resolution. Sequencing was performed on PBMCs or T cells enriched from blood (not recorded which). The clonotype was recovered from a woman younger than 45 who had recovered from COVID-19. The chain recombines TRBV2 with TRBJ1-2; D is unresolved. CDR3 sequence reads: CASSERGTNYGYTF. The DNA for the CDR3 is TGTGCCAGCAGTGAACGGGGAACTAACTATGGCTACACCTTC.